This T cell receptor (beta chain) comes out of a study of T cell changes during pregnancy in multiple sclerosis. Per germline, CDR1 LNHDA and CDR2 SQIVND (reference sequence). Trimming removed 3 bases from V and 1 base from J, with 7 bases in between. The CDR3 sequence is 15 residues long. Data came from immunoSEQ multiplex PCR; TCRdb stores just in-frame clones and leaves some out. Of almost 25,000 clones listed, more than 75% are singletons. This specimen consisted of CD4+ T cells from peripheral blood mononuclear cells, obtained in the first trimester of pregnancy. The TCR sequence derives from a female donor in good health, enrolled as a control in a pregnancy study. The chain uses TRBV19 and TRBJ2-6; D uncertain. CDR3 coding DNA: TGTGCCAGTAGTATGGTGGCTTCTGGGGCCAACGTCCTGACTTTC. Translating it yields CASSMVASGANVLTF.